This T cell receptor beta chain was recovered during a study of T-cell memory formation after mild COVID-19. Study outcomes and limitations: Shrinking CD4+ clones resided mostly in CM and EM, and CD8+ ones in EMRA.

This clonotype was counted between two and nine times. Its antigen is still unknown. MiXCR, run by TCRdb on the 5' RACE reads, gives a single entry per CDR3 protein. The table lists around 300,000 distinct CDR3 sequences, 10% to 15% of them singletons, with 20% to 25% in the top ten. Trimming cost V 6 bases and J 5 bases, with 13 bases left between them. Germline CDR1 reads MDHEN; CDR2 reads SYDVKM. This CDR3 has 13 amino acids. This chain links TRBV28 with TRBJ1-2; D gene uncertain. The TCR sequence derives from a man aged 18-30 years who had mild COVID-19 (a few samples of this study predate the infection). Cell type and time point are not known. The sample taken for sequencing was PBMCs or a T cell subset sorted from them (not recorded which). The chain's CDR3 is CASRPESFYGYTF. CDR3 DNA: TGTGCCAGCAGACCCGAATCGTTTTATGGCTACACCTTC.